A single sample is the source of the 14 T cell receptor beta chains below, sequenced in a study of HIV-infected patients and healthy controls. Reverse transcription used around 500 ng RNA and constant-region primers for alpha and beta. Alpha and beta chain libraries were made separately by chain-specific third strand synthesis with multiplexing indices. MiXCR was run by TCRdb on the 5' RACE reads, yielding one entry per CDR3 protein. The sample shows around 21,000 distinct CDR3 sequences, 8.9% of them seen only once. All unsorted peripheral T cells were captured because whole blood was used without fractionation. Sequences were obtained from blood. These receptors all stem from an adult in good health.

This clonotype was seen repeatedly, ten times or more. This rearrangement joins TRBV4-1 to TRBJ2-3; D is perhaps TRBD1 (5 bases). The CDR3 has 14 residues. Germline V gives CDR1 MGHRA, CDR2 YSYEKL. V dropped 3 bases and J dropped 1 base, with 8 bases sitting between them. CDR3 residues: CASSHQGGTDTQYF. CDR3 DNA: TGCGCCAGCAGCCATCAAGGGGGCACAGATACGCAGTATTTT.

This clonotype was seen more than once but under ten times. The chain couples TRBV7-9 to TRBJ2-6; no definite D call. V lost 5 bases and J lost 0, with 5 bases in between. From germline, CDR1 is SEHNR and CDR2 FQNEAQ (reference sequence). This CDR3 has 14 amino acids. Here the CDR3 reads CASSRISGANVLTF. The DNA for the CDR3 is TGTGCCAGCAGCCGGATCTCTGGGGCCAACGTCCTGACTTTC.

This clonotype was observed at least ten times. The chain employs TRBV4-1 and TRBJ1-3; 7 bases fit TRBD1. J lost 2 bases, V lost 4 bases, and 2 bases had no gene match. The CDR3 has 14 amino acids. Germline assignment: CDR1 MGHRA and CDR2 YSYEKL. CDR3 nucleotides: TGCGCCAGCAGCCCAGGGGGGCCTGGAAACACCATATATTTT. It codes for CASSPGGPGNTIYF.

This clonotype was recorded many times. J is TRBJ1-6 and V is TRBV7-2; 7 bases fit TRBD1. The CDR3 contains 14 residues. The germline gives CDR1 SGHTA, CDR2 FQGNSA. Losses at the gene ends were 6 bases for V and 7 bases for J; bases not matched to a gene: 6. CDR3 residues: CASSQQGRNSPLHF. DNA of the CDR3: TGTGCCAGCAGTCAACAGGGGCGGAATTCACCCCTCCACTTT.

The V gene is TRBV28, the J gene TRBJ2-5, with D maybe TRBD2 (5 bases). This CDR3 is 16 amino acids long. The germline V gene encodes CDR1 MDHEN and CDR2 SYDVKM. V lost 6 bases and J 1 base, leaving 18 bases between the germline ends. CDR3 sequence (DNA): TGTGCCAGCAGAGAGGAGGTCTACTACACCCAAGAGACCCAGTACTTC. Its protein is CASREEVYYTQETQYF.

Turning to this clonotype: An end of the junction differs from the germline gene, which may be a read error. This chain links TRBV6-2 or TRBV6-3 with TRBJ1-5, with TRBD1 as a possible D gene (6 bases). The CDR3 runs to 16 residues. The germline CDR1 and CDR2 sequences are MNHEY and SVGEGT. In nucleotides, the CDR3 is TGTGCCAGCAGTACCCCGTCGGGGGGCTTAGGTCAGCTCCAGCATTTT. It specifies CASSTPSGGLGQLQHF.

There are many counts of this clonotype. The chain carries TRBV5-1 and TRBJ2-6, with 9 positions matching TRBD2. This CDR3 comprises 18 residues. The germline V gene has CDR1 SGHRS and CDR2 YFSETQ. The J segment lost 4 bases and the V segment lost 3 bases, leaving 11 bases of the junction unmatched. The CDR3 DNA reads TGCGCCAGCAGCTCCTCTAGCGGGGCGGACTCGGGGGCCAACGTCCTGACTTTC. As protein: CASSSSSGADSGANVLTF.

This clonotype has at least ten counts. This chain links TRBV11-1 with TRBJ2-3; D is tentatively TRBD1 or TRBD2 (7 bases each). Germline lookup yields CDR1 SGHAT and CDR2 FQDESV (reference sequence). This CDR3 region has 15 residues. V was cut by 5 bases and J by 1 base, with 13 bases left in between. This CDR3 is CASSPRGGRTDTQYF. The DNA of the CDR3 is TGTGCCAGCAGCCCCAGGGGGGGCCGCACAGATACGCAGTATTTT. Complete variable domain (other parts from reference TRBV11-1 and TRBJ2-3): EAEVAQSPRYKITEKSQAVAFWCDPISGHATLYWYRQILGQGPELLVQFQDESVVDDSQLPKDRFSAERLKGVDSTLKIQPAELGDSAMYLCASSPRGGRTDTQYFGPGTRLTVL.

This clonotype came up many times. V usage is TRBV18 and J usage is TRBJ1-5, with D possibly being TRBD1 (6 bases). Germline assignment: CDR1 KGHSH and CDR2 LQKENI. The V end lost 5 bases, the J end lost 4 bases, and 9 bases lay between the germline ends. The CDR3 runs 13 residues. This CDR3 reads CASSNTGNQPQHF. CDR3 nucleotide sequence: TGTGCCAGCTCAAACACAGGGAATCAGCCCCAGCATTTT. Looking up the rest from reference TRBV18 and TRBJ1-5 gives the full variable domain: NAGVMQNPRHLVRRRGQEARLRCSPMKGHSHVYWYRQLPEEGLKFMVYLQKENIIDESGMPKERFSAEFPKEGPSILRIQQVVRGDSAAYFCASSNTGNQPQHFGDGTRLSIL.

This clonotype has ten or more counts. CDR3 in amino acids: CSARPGGGLTDEKLFF. For the CDR3, the DNA is TGCAGTGCTAGGCCGGGCGGGGGGCTAACAGACGAAAAACTGTTTTTT. The V and J genes are TRBV20-1 and TRBJ1-4; a weak D match, TRBD1 (6 bases). The V gene lost 3 bases and the J gene lost 8 bases, with 22 bases spanning the gap. The germline V gene encodes CDR1 DFQATT and CDR2 SNEGSKA (reference sequence). The CDR3 has 16 residues.

This clonotype has at least ten counts. The chain uses TRBV12-3 or TRBV12-4 and TRBJ1-6, with D unclear. The CDR3 covers 14 residues. Trimming removed 6 bases from V and 8 bases from J, with 14 bases in between. The CDR3 DNA sequence: TGTGCCAGCAGCCCTGGTGGCGTCGATTCACCCCTCCACTTT. Its protein is CASSPGGVDSPLHF.

This clonotype was recorded many times. The rearrangement joins TRBV7-2 to TRBJ1-6; 7 positions agree with TRBD1. The CDR3 spans 18 residues. Germline V gene lookup returns CDR1 SGHTA and CDR2 FQGNSA. Trimming removed 5 bases from V and 10 bases from J; junction bases left unmatched: 20. The CDR3 DNA reads TGTGCCAGCAGCCCATGGACACTGACTACCAGGGGGGGATCACCCCTCCACTTT. Protein sequence: CASSPWTLTTRGGSPLHF.

This clonotype was counted ten times or more. The V gene is TRBV9, the J gene TRBJ1-1; D unclear. This CDR3 is 14 amino acids long. V was shortened by 2 bases and J by 0 bases, with 8 bases between the two germline ends. The germline V gene has CDR1 SGDLS and CDR2 YYNGEE. CDR3 region: CASSVGIMNTEAFF. CDR3 nucleotides: TGTGCCAGCAGCGTCGGAATTATGAACACTGAAGCTTTCTTT.

By share of the sample, this clonotype is medium-sized. The CDR3 sequence is CSARSDSGTEAFF. CDR3 DNA: TGCAGTGCTAGGTCCGACTCCGGCACTGAAGCTTTCTTT. This sequence joins TRBV20-1 and TRBJ1-1, with D uncertain. The CDR3 totals 13 residues. The V end lost 3 bases, the J end lost 4 bases, and 12 bases lay between the germline ends. CDR1 and CDR2 from the germline V gene are DFQATT and SNEGSKA (reference sequence).